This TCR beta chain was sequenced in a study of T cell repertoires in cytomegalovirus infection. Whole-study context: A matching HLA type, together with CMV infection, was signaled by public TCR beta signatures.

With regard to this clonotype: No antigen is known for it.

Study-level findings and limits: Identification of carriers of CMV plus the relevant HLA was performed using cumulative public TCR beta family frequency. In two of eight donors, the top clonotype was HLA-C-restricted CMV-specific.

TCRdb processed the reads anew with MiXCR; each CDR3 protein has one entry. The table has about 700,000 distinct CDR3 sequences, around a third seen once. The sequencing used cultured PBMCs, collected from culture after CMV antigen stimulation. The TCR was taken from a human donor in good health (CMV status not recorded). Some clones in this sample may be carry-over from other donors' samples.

The CDR3 reads CASSLAGRAGETQYF. CDR3 bases: TGTGCCAGCAGCTTGGCTGGGAGGGCCGGAGAGACCCAGTACTTC. The chain uses TRBV7-9 and TRBJ2-5; 7 nucleotides match TRBD2. This CDR3 spans 15 amino acids. The trim removed 3 bases at V and 4 bases at J, leaving 8 bases unmatched. Germline V gene sequence: CDR1 SEHNR, CDR2 FQNEAQ (reference sequence).